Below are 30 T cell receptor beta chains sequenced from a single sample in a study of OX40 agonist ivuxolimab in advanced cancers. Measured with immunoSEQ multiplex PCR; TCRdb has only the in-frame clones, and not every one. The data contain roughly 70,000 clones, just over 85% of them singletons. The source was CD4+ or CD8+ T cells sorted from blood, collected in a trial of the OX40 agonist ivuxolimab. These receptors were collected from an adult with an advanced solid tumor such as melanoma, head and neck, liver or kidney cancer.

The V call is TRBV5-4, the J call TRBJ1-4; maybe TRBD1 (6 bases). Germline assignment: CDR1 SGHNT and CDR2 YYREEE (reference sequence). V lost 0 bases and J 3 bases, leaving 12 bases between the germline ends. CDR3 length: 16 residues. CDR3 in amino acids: CASSLGSGGPNEKLFF. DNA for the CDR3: TGTGCCAGCAGCTTGGGTTCCGGGGGGCCTAATGAAAAACTGTTTTTT.

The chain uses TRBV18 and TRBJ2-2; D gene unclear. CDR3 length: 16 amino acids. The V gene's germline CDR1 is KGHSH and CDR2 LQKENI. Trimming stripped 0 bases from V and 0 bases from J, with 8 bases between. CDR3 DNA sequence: TGTGCCAGCTCACCACCTAGGCGAACGAACACCGGGGAGCTGTTTTTT. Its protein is CASSPPRRTNTGELFF. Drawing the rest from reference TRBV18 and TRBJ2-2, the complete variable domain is NAGVMQNPRHLVRRRGQEARLRCSPMKGHSHVYWYRQLPEEGLKFMVYLQKENIIDESGMPKERFSAEFPKEGPSILRIQQVVRGDSAAYFCASSPPRRTNTGELFFGEGSRLTVL.

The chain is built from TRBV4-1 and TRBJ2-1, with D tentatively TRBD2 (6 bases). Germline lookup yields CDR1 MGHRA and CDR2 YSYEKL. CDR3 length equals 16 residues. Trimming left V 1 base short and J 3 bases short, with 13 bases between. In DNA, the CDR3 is TGCGCCAGCAGCCAAGGTACGGGACTTTACTACAATGAGCAGTTCTTC. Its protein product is CASSQGTGLYYNEQFF.

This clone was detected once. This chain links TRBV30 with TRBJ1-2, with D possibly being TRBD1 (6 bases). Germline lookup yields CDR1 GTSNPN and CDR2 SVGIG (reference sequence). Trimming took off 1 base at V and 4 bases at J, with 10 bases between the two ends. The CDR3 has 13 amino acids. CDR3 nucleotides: TGTGCCTGGAGTGGGGGGGGCCCCTATGGCTACACCTTC. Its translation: CAWSGGGPYGYTF.

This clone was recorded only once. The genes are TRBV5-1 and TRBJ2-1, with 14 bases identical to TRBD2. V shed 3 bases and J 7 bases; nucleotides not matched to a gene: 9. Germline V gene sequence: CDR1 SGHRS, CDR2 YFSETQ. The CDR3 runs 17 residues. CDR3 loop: CASSSRLAGGLSNEQFF. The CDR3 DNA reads TGCGCCAGCAGCTCCAGACTAGCGGGAGGGCTTTCAAATGAGCAGTTCTTC.

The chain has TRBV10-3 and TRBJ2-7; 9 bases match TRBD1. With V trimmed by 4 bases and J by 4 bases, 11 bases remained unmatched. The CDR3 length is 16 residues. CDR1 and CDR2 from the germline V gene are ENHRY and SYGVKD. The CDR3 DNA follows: TGTGCCATCAGTGGTCAACCGGGACAGGGATCTTACGAGCAGTACTTC. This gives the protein CAISGQPGQGSYEQYF.

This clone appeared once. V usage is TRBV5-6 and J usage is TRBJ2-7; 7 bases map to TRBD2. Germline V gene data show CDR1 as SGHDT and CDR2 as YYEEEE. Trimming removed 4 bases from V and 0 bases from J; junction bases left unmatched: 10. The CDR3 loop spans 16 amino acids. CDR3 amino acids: CASSPRTSRSSYEQYF. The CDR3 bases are TGTGCCAGCAGCCCAAGGACTAGTAGGAGCTCCTACGAGCAGTACTTC.

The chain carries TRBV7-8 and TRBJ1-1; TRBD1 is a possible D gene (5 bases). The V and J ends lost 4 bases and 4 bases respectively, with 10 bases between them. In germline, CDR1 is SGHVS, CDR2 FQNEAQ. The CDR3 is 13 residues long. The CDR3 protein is CASSWTQGTEAFF. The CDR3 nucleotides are TGTGCCAGCAGCTGGACCCAGGGCACTGAAGCTTTCTTT.

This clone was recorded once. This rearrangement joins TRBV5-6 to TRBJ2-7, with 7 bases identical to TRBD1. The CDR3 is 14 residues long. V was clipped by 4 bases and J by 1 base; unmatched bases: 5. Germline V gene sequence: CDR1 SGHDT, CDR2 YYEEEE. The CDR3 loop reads CASSRDSWSYEQYF. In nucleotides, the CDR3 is TGTGCCAGCAGCCGGGACAGTTGGTCCTACGAGCAGTACTTC.

The CDR3 DNA is TGTGCCAGCAGCTTAGAGGGACACCACTACGAGCAGTACTTC. It codes for CASSLEGHHYEQYF. The chain is built from TRBV7-3 and TRBJ2-7; weak D call: TRBD1 (6 bases). The CDR3 length is 14 residues. Trimming took 2 bases from V and 3 from J, leaving 11 bases between them. From germline, CDR1 is SGHTA and CDR2 FQGTGA.

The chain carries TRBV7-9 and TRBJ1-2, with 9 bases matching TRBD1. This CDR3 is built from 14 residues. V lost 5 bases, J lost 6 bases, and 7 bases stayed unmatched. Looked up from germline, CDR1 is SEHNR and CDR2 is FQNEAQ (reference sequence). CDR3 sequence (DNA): TGTGCCAGCAGCCCAACAGGGGGCACCAATGGCTACACCTTC. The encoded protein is CASSPTGGTNGYTF.

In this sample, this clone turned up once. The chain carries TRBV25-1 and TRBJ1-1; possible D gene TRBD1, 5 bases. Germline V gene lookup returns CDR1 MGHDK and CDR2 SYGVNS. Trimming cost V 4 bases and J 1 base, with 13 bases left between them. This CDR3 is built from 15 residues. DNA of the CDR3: TGTGCCAGCAGTGCCTCCGGGACGGGGAACACTGAAGCTTTCTTT. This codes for CASSASGTGNTEAFF. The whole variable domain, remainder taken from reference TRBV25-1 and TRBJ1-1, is EADIYQTPRYLVIGTGKKITLECSQTMGHDKMYWYQQDPGMELHLIHYSYGVNSTEKGDLSSESTVSRIRTEHFPLTLESARPSHTSQYLCASSASGTGNTEAFFGQGTRLTVV.

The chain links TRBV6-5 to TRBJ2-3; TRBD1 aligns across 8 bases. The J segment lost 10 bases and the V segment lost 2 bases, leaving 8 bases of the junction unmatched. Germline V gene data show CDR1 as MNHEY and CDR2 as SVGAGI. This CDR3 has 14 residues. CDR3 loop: CASSYMRQGTAQYF. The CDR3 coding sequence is TGTGCCAGCAGTTACATGCGACAGGGGACGGCGCAGTATTTT.

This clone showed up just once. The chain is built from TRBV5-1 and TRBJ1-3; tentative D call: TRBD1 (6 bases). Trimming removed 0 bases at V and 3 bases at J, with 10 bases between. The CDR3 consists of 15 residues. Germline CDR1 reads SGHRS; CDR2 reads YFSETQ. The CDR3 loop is CASSLDQGYGNTIYF. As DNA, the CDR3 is TGCGCCAGCAGCTTGGATCAGGGGTATGGAAACACCATATATTTT.

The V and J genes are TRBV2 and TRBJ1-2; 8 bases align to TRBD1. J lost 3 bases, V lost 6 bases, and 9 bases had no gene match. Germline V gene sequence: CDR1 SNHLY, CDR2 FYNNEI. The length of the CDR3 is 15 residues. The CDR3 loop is CASRADRASDYGYTF. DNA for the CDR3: TGTGCCAGCAGGGCGGACAGGGCTTCGGACTATGGCTACACCTTC.

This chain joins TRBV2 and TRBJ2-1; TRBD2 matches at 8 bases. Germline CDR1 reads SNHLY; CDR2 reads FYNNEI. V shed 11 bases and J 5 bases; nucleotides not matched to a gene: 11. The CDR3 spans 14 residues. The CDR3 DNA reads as TGTGCCGGGGAGTTGGCGGGGGGTGACAATGAGCAGTTCTTC. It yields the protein CAGELAGGDNEQFF.

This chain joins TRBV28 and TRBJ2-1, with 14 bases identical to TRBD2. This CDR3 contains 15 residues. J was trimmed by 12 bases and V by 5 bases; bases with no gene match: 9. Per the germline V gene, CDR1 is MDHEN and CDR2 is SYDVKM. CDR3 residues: CASSPPGLAGVRQFF. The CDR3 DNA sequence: TGTGCCAGCAGTCCCCCGGGACTAGCGGGAGTTCGGCAGTTCTTC. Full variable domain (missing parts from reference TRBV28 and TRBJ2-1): DVKVTQSSRYLVKRTGEKVFLECVQDMDHENMFWYRQDPGLGLRLIYFSYDVKMKEKGDIPEGYSVSREKKERFSLILESASTNQTSMYLCASSPPGLAGVRQFFGPGTRLTVL.

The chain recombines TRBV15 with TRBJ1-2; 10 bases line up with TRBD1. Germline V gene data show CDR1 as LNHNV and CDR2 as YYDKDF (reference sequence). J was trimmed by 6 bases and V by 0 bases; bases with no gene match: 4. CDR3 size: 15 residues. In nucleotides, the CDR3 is TGTGCCACCAGCAGAGATGTCGGGACAGGGGATGGCTACACCTTC. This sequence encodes CATSRDVGTGDGYTF.

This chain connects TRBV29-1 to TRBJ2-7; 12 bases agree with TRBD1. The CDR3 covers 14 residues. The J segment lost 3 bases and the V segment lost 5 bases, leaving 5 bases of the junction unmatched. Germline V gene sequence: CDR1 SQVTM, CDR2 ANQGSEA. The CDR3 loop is CSVSGTGGDYEQYF. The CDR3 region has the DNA TGCAGCGTTTCGGGGACAGGGGGCGACTACGAGCAGTACTTC.

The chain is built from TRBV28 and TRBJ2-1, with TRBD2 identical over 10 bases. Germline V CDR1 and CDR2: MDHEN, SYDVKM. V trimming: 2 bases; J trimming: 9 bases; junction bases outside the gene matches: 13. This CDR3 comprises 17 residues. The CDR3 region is CASSLGLAGAREPEQFF. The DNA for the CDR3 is TGTGCCAGCAGTTTAGGGCTAGCGGGAGCACGTGAACCTGAGCAGTTCTTC.

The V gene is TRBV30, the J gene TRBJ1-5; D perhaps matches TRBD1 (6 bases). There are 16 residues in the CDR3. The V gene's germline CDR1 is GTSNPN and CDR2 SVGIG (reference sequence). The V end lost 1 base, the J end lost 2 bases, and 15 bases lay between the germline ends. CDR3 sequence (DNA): TGTGCCTGGAGTGCGTTCAGGGGAGGTGGCAATCAGCCCCAGCATTTT. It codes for CAWSAFRGGGNQPQHF.

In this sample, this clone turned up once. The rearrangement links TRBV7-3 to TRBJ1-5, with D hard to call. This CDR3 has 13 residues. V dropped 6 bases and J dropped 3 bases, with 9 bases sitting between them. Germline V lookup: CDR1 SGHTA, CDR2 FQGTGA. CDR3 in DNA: TGTGCCAGCAGTCCGGTCCACAATCAGCCCCAGCATTTT. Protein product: CASSPVHNQPQHF.

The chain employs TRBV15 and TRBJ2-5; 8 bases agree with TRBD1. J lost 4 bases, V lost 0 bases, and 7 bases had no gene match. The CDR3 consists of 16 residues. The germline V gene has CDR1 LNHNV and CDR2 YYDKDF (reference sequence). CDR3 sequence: CATSRDPGQGLETQYF. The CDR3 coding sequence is TGTGCCACCAGCAGAGATCCAGGACAGGGCTTAGAGACCCAGTACTTC.

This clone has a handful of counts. In nucleotides, the CDR3 is TGCGCCAGCAGCTTGGGGGACACCGGTTACGAGCAGTACTTC. It codes for CASSLGDTGYEQYF. The rearrangement uses TRBV5-1 and TRBJ2-7; the D gene is possibly TRBD1 (6 bases). CDR1 and CDR2 (germline): SGHRS, YFSETQ. V lost 0 bases, J lost 4 bases, and 11 bases lay in between. The CDR3 consists of 14 residues. The variable domain in full, with the rest retrieved from reference TRBV5-1 and TRBJ2-7, is KAGVTQTPRYLIKTRGQQVTLSCSPISGHRSVSWYQQTPGQGLQFLFEYFSETQRNKGNFPGRFSGRQFSNSRSEMNVSTLELGDSALYLCASSLGDTGYEQYFGPGTRLTVT.

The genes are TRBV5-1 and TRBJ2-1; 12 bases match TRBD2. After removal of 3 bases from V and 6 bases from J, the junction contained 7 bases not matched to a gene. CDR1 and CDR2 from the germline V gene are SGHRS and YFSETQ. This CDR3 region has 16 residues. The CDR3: CASSYSSGRAVNEQFF. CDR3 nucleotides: TGCGCCAGCAGCTACTCTAGCGGGAGGGCCGTCAATGAGCAGTTCTTC.

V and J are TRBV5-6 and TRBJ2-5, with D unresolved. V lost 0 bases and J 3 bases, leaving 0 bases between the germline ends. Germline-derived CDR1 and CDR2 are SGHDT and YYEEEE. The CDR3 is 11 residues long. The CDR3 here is CASSLEETQYF. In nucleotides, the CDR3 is TGTGCCAGCAGCTTGGAAGAGACCCAGTACTTC.

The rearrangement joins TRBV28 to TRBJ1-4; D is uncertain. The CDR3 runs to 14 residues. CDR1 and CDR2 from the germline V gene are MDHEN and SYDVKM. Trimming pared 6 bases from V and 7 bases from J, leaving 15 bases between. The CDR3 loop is CASSPPPRGEKLFF. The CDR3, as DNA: TGTGCCAGCAGCCCACCTCCACGGGGTGAAAAACTGTTTTTT.

The CDR3 sequence: CASSHAPGQGAGRAYNEQFF. The DNA for the CDR3 is TGTGCCAGCAGCCACGCACCGGGACAGGGAGCGGGGAGGGCGTACAATGAGCAGTTCTTC. V usage is TRBV4-2 and J usage is TRBJ2-1, with 9 positions matching TRBD1. The CDR3 loop spans 20 amino acids. Germline CDR1 reads LGHNA; CDR2 reads YNFKEQ. V was pared by 3 bases and J by 4 bases, with 19 bases of the junction left unmatched.

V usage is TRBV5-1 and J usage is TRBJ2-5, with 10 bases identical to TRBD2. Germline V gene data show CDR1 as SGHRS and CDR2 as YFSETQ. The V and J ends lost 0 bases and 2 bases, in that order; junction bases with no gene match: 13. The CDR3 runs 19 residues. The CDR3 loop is CASSLAGLAGASGQETQYF. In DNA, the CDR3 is TGCGCCAGCAGCTTGGCCGGGCTAGCGGGGGCCTCGGGGCAAGAGACCCAGTACTTC.

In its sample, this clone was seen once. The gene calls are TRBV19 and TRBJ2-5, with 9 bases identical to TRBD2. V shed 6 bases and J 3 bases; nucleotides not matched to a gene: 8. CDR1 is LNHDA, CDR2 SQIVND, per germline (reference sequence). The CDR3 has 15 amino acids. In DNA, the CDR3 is TGTGCCAGTAGCCCTATGCGGGGGGGGGAAGAGACCCAGTACTTC. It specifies CASSPMRGGEETQYF.